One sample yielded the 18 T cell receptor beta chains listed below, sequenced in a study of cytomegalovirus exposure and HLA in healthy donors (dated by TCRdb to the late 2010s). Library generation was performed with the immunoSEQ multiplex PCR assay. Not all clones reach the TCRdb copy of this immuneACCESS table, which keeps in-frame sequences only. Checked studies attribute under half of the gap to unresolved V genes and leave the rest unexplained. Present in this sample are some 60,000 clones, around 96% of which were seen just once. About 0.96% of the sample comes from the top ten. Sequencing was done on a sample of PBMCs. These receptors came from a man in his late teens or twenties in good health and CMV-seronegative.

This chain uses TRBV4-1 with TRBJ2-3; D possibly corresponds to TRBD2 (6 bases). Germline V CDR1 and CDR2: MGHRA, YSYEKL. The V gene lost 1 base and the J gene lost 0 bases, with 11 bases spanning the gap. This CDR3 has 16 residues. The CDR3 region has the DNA TGCGCCAGCAGCCAAGTTCCGGGACTTAGCACAGATACGCAGTATTTT. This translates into CASSQVPGLSTDTQYF.

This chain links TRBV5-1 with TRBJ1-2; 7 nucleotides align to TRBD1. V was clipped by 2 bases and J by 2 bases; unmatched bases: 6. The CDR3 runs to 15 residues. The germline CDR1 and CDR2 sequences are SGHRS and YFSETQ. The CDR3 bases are TGCGCCAGCAGCTTACAGGGGATTCTGAACTATGGCTACACCTTC. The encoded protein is CASSLQGILNYGYTF.

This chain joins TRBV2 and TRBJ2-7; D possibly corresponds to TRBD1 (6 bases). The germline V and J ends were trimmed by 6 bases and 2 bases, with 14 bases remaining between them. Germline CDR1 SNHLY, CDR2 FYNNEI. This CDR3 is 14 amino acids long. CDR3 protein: CASSGQSATYEQYF. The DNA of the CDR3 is TGTGCCAGCAGCGGACAGAGTGCAACCTACGAGCAGTACTTC.

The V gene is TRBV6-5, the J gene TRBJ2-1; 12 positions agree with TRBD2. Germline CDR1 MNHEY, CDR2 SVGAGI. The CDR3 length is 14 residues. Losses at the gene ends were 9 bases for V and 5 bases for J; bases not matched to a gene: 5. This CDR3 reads CASIGLAGNNEQFF. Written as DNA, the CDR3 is TGTGCCAGTATCGGACTAGCGGGGAACAATGAGCAGTTCTTC.

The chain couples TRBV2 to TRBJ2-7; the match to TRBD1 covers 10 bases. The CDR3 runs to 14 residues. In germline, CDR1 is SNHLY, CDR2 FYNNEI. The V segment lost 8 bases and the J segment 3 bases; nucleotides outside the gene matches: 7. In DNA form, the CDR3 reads TGTGCCAGCCTAATAGGACAGGGGGGCTACGAGCAGTACTTC. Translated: CASLIGQGGYEQYF.

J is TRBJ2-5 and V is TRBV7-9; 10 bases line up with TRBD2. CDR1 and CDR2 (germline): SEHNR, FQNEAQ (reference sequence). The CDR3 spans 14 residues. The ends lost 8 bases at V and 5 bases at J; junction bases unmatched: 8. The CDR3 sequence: CASGGLAAWETQYF. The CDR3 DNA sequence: TGTGCCAGCGGCGGACTAGCGGCCTGGGAGACCCAGTACTTC.

Here the CDR3 reads CASSPIRGQGNEKLFF. DNA for the CDR3: TGTGCCAGCAGCCCCATCAGGGGGCAGGGTAATGAAAAACTGTTTTTT. The genes are TRBV28 and TRBJ1-4; 8 positions match TRBD1. The V and J ends lost 6 bases and 4 bases, in that order; junction bases with no gene match: 10. CDR1 is MDHEN and CDR2 is SYDVKM in the germline V gene. The CDR3 runs to 16 residues.

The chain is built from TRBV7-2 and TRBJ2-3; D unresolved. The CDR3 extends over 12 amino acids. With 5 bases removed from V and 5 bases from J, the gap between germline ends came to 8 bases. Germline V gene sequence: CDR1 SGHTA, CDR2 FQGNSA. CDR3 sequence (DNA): TGTGCCAGCAGCCAATCGGGAGATACGCAGTATTTT. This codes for CASSQSGDTQYF.

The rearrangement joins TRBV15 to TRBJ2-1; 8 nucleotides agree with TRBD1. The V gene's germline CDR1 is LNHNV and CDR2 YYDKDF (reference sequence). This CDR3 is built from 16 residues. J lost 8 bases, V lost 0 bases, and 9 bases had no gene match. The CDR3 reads CATSREALGTGDEQFF. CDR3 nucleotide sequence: TGTGCCACCAGCAGAGAAGCCCTCGGGACAGGAGATGAGCAGTTCTTC.

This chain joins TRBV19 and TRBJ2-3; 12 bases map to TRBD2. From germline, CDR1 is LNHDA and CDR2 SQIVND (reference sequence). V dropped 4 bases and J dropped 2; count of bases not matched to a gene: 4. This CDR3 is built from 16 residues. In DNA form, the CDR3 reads TGTGCCAGTAGTAAACTAGCGGGAGGTTACACAGATACGCAGTATTTT. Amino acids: CASSKLAGGYTDTQYF. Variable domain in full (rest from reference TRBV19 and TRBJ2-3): DGGITQSPKYLFRKEGQNVTLSCEQNLNHDAMYWYRQDPGQGLRLIYYSQIVNDFQKGDIAEGYSVSREKKESFPLTVTSAQKNPTAFYLCASSKLAGGYTDTQYFGPGTRLTVL.

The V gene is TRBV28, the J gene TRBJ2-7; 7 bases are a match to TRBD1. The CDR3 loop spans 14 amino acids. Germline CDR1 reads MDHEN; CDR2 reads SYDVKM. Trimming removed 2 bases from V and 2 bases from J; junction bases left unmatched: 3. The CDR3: CASSLRQGAYEQYF. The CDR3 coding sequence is TGTGCCAGCAGTTTAAGGCAGGGGGCCTACGAGCAGTACTTC.

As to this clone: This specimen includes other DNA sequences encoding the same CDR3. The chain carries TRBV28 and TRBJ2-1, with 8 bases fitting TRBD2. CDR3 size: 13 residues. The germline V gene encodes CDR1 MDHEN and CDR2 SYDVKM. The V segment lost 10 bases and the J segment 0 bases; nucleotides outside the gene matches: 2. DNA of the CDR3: TGTGCCATAGCGGGAAGCTCCTACAATGAGCAGTTCTTC. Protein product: CAIAGSSYNEQFF. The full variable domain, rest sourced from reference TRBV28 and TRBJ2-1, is DVKVTQSSRYLVKRTGEKVFLECVQDMDHENMFWYRQDPGLGLRLIYFSYDVKMKEKGDIPEGYSVSREKKERFSLILESASTNQTSMYLCAIAGSSYNEQFFGPGTRLTVL.

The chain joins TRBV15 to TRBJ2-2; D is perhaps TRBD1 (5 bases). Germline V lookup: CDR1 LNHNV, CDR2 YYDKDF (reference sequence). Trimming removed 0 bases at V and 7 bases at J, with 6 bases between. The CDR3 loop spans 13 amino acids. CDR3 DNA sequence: TGTGCCACCAGCAGAGATCAGGGCGGGGAGCTGTTTTTT. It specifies CATSRDQGGELFF.

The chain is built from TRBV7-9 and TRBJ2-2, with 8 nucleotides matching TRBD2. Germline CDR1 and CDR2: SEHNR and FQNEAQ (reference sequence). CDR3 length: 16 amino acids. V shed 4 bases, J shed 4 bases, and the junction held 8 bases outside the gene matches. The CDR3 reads CASSSLGAGGTGELFF. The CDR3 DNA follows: TGTGCCAGCAGCTCTCTCGGGGCGGGAGGCACCGGGGAGCTGTTTTTT.

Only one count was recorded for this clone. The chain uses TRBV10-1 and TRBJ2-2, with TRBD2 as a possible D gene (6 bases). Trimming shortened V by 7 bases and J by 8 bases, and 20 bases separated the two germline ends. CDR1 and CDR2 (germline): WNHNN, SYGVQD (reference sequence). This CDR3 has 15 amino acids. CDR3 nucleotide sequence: TGCGCCAGCACCCCCGATGGGGGGTCGTTGGGGGAGCTGTTTTTT. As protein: CASTPDGGSLGELFF.

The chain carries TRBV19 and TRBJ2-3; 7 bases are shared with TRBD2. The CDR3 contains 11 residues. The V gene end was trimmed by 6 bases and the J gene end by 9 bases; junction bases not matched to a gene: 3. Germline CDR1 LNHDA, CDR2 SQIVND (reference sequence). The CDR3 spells CASRGGDTQYF. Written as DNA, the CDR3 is TGTGCCAGTAGGGGGGGGGACACGCAGTATTTT.

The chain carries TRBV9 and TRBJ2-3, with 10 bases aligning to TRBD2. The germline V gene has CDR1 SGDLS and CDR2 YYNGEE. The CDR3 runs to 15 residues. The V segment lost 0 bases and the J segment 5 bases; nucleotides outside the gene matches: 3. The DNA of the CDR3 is TGTGCCAGCAGCGTAGGGGCTAGCGGGAGAGATACGCAGTATTTT. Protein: CASSVGASGRDTQYF. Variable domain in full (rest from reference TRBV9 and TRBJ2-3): DSGVTQTPKHLITATGQRVTLRCSPRSGDLSVYWYQQSLDQGLQFLIQYYNGEERAKGNILERFSAQQFPDLHSELNLSSLELGDSALYFCASSVGASGRDTQYFGPGTRLTVL.

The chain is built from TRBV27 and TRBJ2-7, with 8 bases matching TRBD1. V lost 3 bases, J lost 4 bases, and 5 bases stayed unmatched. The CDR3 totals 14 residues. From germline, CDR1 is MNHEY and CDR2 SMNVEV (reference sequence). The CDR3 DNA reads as TGTGCCAGCAGTTTTTGGGACAGGACATACGAGCAGTACTTC. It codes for CASSFWDRTYEQYF.